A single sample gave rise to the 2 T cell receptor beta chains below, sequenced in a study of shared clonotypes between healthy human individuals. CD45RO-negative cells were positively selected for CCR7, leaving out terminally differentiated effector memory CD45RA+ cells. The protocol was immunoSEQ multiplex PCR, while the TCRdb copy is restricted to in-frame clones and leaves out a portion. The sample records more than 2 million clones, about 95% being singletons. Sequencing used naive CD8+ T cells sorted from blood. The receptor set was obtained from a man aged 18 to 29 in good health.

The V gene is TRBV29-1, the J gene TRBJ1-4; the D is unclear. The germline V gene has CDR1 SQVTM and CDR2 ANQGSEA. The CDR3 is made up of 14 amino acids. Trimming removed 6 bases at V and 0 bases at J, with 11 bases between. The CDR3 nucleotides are TGCAGCGTAGACAACACTGCAACTAATGAAAAACTGTTTTTT. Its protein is CSVDNTATNEKLFF.

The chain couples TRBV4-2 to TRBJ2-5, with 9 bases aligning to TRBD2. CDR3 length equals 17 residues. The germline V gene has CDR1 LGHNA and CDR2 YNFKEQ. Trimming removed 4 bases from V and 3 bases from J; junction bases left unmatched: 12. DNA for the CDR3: TGTGCCAGCAGCCCCAAGGGTAGCGGGGGTTCAGAAGAGACCCAGTACTTC. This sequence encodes CASSPKGSGGSEETQYF.